The 17 T cell receptor beta chains reported below all come from one sample, sequenced in a study of cytomegalovirus exposure and HLA in healthy donors. Sequencing was performed with immunoSEQ multiplex PCR; in TCRdb, only in-frame clones are kept and a portion is missing. The sample carries about 260,000 clones, 90% recorded once. Source material: PBMCs. The receptors derive from a woman between 25 and 40 years old in good health and CMV-seronegative.

This clone was counted a single time. The chain carries TRBV4-1 and TRBJ2-3; unclear D gene. The CDR3 totals 16 residues. V shed 0 bases and J shed 4 bases, with 14 bases lying between them. Germline loops: CDR1 MGHRA, CDR2 YSYEKL. CDR3 residues: CASSQEGTLSADTQYF. CDR3 DNA: TGCGCCAGCAGCCAAGAAGGTACCCTGAGCGCAGATACGCAGTATTTT.

The rearrangement links TRBV5-8 to TRBJ2-1; 14 positions match TRBD2. Germline CDR1 and CDR2: SGHTS and YDEGEE. V gave up 3 bases and J gave up 7 bases; unmatched junction bases: 3. CDR3 length: 15 amino acids. The CDR3 coding sequence is TGTGCCAGCAGCTCGGGACTAGCGGGAGAGAATGAGCAGTTCTTC. Its protein is CASSSGLAGENEQFF.

The chain uses TRBV19 and TRBJ1-5; D not resolved. The CDR3 consists of 15 residues. With 3 bases removed from V and 8 bases from J, the gap between germline ends came to 17 bases. Germline V gives CDR1 LNHDA, CDR2 SQIVND (reference sequence). In DNA form, the CDR3 reads TGTGCCAGTAGTATCGCCCAGGTAGGAATGGAGCCCCAGCATTTT. It translates to CASSIAQVGMEPQHF.

V gene TRBV6-5 combines with J gene TRBJ2-2; D uncertain. Germline V lookup: CDR1 MNHEY, CDR2 SVGAGI. The CDR3 runs to 14 residues. V shed 4 bases and J shed 1 base, with 7 bases lying between them. The CDR3, as DNA: TGTGCCAGCAGTTTGGCATTGAACACCGGGGAGCTGTTTTTT. Its protein product is CASSLALNTGELFF.

The chain employs TRBV9 and TRBJ2-1; D ambiguous. Trimming removed 0 bases from V and 4 bases from J, with 5 bases in between. The CDR3 extends over 13 amino acids. From germline, CDR1 is SGDLS and CDR2 YYNGEE. The CDR3 nucleotides are TGTGCCAGCAGCGTAGGCGATTACAATGAGCAGTTCTTC. This sequence encodes CASSVGDYNEQFF.

The chain combines TRBV4-3 with TRBJ2-1; the match to TRBD2 covers 13 bases. The CDR3 loop spans 15 amino acids. Germline CDR1 LGHNA, CDR2 YSLEER. The ends lost 5 bases at V and 7 bases at J; junction bases unmatched: 5. The CDR3 loop reads CASSDGTSGTNEQFF. CDR3 sequence (DNA): TGCGCCAGCAGCGACGGGACTAGCGGGACGAATGAGCAGTTCTTC.

This chain joins TRBV29-1 and TRBJ2-7, with D unresolved. This CDR3 spans 12 amino acids. Germline V gene sequence: CDR1 SQVTM, CDR2 ANQGSEA. Trimming left V 5 bases short and J 0 bases short, with 8 bases between. As DNA, the CDR3 is TGCAGCGTTATGGGTCTCTCCTACGAGCAGTACTTC. It encodes CSVMGLSYEQYF.

This chain connects TRBV5-6 to TRBJ2-4; 9 positions match TRBD1. Germline V gives CDR1 SGHDT, CDR2 YYEEEE. V lost 2 bases to trimming and J lost 7 bases; unmatched junction nucleotides: 7. The CDR3 has 15 amino acids. The CDR3 bases are TGTGCCAGCAGCTTCGCGGGTACAGGGGGCAACATTCAGTACTTC. It yields the protein CASSFAGTGGNIQYF.

This chain connects TRBV7-9 to TRBJ2-3, with TRBD2 matching 10 bases. V shed 7 bases and J 5 bases; nucleotides not matched to a gene: 15. Germline CDR1 reads SEHNR; CDR2 reads FQNEAQ (reference sequence). The length of the CDR3 is 17 residues. The CDR3 loop reads CASTSGLGASGGDTQYF. The CDR3 nucleotides are TGTGCCAGCACCTCCGGCTTGGGGGCTAGCGGGGGAGATACGCAGTATTTT.

In the case of this clone: This specimen includes other DNA sequences encoding the same CDR3. J is TRBJ2-7 and V is TRBV19; a weak D match, TRBD2 (6 bases). The germline gives CDR1 LNHDA, CDR2 SQIVND (reference sequence). V dropped 1 base and J dropped 0 bases, with 7 bases sitting between them. The CDR3 has 14 residues. The CDR3 protein is CASSIAGASYEQYF. The CDR3 nucleotides read TGTGCCAGTAGTATAGCGGGAGCCTCCTACGAGCAGTACTTC.

The rearrangement joins TRBV6-5 to TRBJ1-2; D not resolved. The CDR3 spans 15 residues. Looked up from germline, CDR1 is MNHEY and CDR2 is SVGAGI. Trimming stripped 6 bases from V and 0 bases from J, with 14 bases between. The chain's CDR3 is CASRATELANYGYTF. CDR3 DNA: TGTGCCAGCAGGGCAACAGAGTTAGCTAACTATGGCTACACCTTC.

This clone was found once. The genes are TRBV25-1 and TRBJ2-3, with 7 bases that match TRBD2. The CDR3 sequence is 15 residues long. J gave up 3 bases and V 4 bases, and 7 bases lay outside the gene matches. CDR1 MGHDK and CDR2 SYGVNS come from the germline V gene. The CDR3 region has the DNA TGTGCCAGCAGTGGTAGCGGAGCGGGGACAGATACGCAGTATTTT. This codes for CASSGSGAGTDTQYF.

This clone was observed a single time. The chain is built from TRBV11-2 and TRBJ2-7, with 13 bases fitting TRBD2. Germline V gene lookup returns CDR1 SGHAT and CDR2 FQNNGV. J gave up 3 bases and V 3 bases, and 8 bases lay outside the gene matches. This CDR3 region has 17 residues. Written as DNA, the CDR3 is TGTGCCAGCAGCTTCAACCCCCGGACTAGCGGGAGCTACGAGCAGTACTTC. Encoded protein: CASSFNPRTSGSYEQYF. Full variable domain (rest looked up from reference TRBV11-2 and TRBJ2-7): EAGVAQSPRYKIIEKRQSVAFWCNPISGHATLYWYQQILGQGPKLLIQFQNNGVVDDSQLPKDRFSAERLKGVDSTLKIQPAKLEDSAVYLCASSFNPRTSGSYEQYFGPGTRLTVT.

The chain recombines TRBV10-1 with TRBJ2-1; 7 bases are a match to TRBD2. In germline, CDR1 is WNHNN, CDR2 SYGVQD (reference sequence). The CDR3 extends over 22 amino acids. The J segment lost 4 bases and the V segment lost 4 bases, leaving 28 bases of the junction unmatched. CDR3 region: CASSGGKSESRSGVFSYNEQFF. CDR3 in DNA: TGCGCCAGCAGTGGTGGGAAGTCTGAATCCCGGAGCGGGGTGTTTTCGTACAATGAGCAGTTCTTC.

The J gene is TRBJ1-4, the V gene TRBV19, with 7 bases lining up with TRBD1. V gave up 6 bases and J gave up 8 bases; unmatched junction bases: 9. CDR1 is LNHDA and CDR2 is SQIVND in the germline V gene (reference sequence). This CDR3 is built from 14 residues. The CDR3 nucleotides are TGTGCCAGTAGGGAACAGGGGCGCTCCGAAAAACTGTTTTTT. This codes for CASREQGRSEKLFF.

In its sample, this clone was seen a few times. The V call is TRBV21-1, the J call TRBJ2-3. TRBV21-1 is a pseudogene locus. The CDR3 has 14 residues. CDR3 protein: CASSAGRAYDTQYF. The CDR3 DNA is TGTGCCAGCAGCGCGGGCAGGGCGTACGATACGCAGTATTTT.

The rearrangement uses TRBV18 and TRBJ2-1; TRBD2 matches at 9 bases. Germline CDR1 and CDR2: KGHSH and LQKENI. J gave up 2 bases and V 1 base, and 12 bases lay outside the gene matches. This CDR3 is 19 amino acids long. The CDR3 region is CASSPRISGRSSPYNEQFF. CDR3 in DNA: TGTGCCAGCTCACCACGAATTAGCGGGAGATCTAGCCCCTACAATGAGCAGTTCTTC. The variable domain in full, completed from reference TRBV18 and TRBJ2-1, reads NAGVMQNPRHLVRRRGQEARLRCSPMKGHSHVYWYRQLPEEGLKFMVYLQKENIIDESGMPKERFSAEFPKEGPSILRIQQVVRGDSAAYFCASSPRISGRSSPYNEQFFGPGTRLTVL.